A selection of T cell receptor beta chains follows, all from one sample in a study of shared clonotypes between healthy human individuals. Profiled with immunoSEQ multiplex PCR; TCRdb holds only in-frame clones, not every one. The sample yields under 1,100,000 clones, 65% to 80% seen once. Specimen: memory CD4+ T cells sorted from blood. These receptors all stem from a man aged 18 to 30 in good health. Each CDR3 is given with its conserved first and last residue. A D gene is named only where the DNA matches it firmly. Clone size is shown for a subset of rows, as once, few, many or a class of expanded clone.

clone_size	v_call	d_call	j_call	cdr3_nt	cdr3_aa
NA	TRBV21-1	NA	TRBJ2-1	TGTGCCAGCAGGATGGAGTTAGCTCATTCCGACAATGAGCAGTTCTTC	CASRMELAHSDNEQFF
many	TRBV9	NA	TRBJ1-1	TGTGCCAGCAGCGTAGCGAAGGCCTGGGACACTGAAGCTTTCTTT	CASSVAKAWDTEAFF
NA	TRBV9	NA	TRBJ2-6	TGTGCCAGCAGCGTAGGGGGGGCCTCTGGGGCCAACGTCCTGACTTTC	CASSVGGASGANVLTF
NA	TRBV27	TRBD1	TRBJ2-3	TGTGCCAGCAGTCAACGGGACAGAGTGACAGATACGCAGTATTTT	CASSQRDRVTDTQYF
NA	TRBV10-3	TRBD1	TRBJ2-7	TGTGCCATCACCTCCGGGACAGGTAATTCCTACGAGCAGTACTTC	CAITSGTGNSYEQYF
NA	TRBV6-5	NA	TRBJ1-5	TGTGCCAGCAGTCCGACAAGCTATAGCAATCAGCCCCAGCATTTT	CASSPTSYSNQPQHF
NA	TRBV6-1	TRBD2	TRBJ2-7	TGTGCCAGCAGAGGACTAGCGGAAACCTACGAGCAGTACTTC	CASRGLAETYEQYF
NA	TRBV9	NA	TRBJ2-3	TGTGCCAGCAGCGTAGTTACAGATACGCAGTATTTT	CASSVVTDTQYF
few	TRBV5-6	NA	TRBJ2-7	TGTGCCAGCAGCTTGGCGGGACCGGCCTACGAGCAGTACTTC	CASSLAGPAYEQYF
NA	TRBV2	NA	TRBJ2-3	TGTGCCAGCAGTGAACCGGGGAATACGCAGTATTTT	CASSEPGNTQYF
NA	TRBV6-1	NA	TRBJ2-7	TGTGCCAGCAGTCTTAGACCCCTCGAGCAGTACTTC	CASSLRPLEQYF
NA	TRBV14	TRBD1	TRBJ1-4	TGTGCCAGCAGCCAAGAGGACAGGGATGAAAAACTGTTTTTT	CASSQEDRDEKLFF
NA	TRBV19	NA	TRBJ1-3	TGTGCCAGTAGGCACTACTCTGGAAACACCATATATTTT	CASRHYSGNTIYF
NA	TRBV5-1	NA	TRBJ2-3	TGCGCCAGCAGCTCGGATAAGGAGGGTGATACGCAGTATTTT	CASSSDKEGDTQYF
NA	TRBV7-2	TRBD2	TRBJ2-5	TGTGCCAGCAGCGAGCAGCGGGGGGGCGGGGAGACCCAGTACTTC	CASSEQRGGGETQYF
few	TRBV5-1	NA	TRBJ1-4	TGCGCCAGCAGCGAACAGGGTACTAATGAAAAACTGTTTTTT	CASSEQGTNEKLFF
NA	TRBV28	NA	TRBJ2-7	TGTGCCAGCAGTTTATATCTCGTCGGGGCAGGGGTGTTGTACGAGCAGTACTTC	CASSLYLVGAGVLYEQYF
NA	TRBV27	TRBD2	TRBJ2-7	TGTGCCAGCAAAAGAGGGCGGGGGGACTCCTACGAGCAGTACTTC	CASKRGRGDSYEQYF
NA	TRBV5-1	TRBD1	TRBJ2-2	TGCGCCAGCAGCTCAAACCCAGGGGGGAACACCGGGGAGCTGTTTTTT	CASSSNPGGNTGELFF
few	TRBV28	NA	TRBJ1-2	TGTGCCAGCAGTTCGAAGGGGGGCCGGATCTATGGCTACACCTTC	CASSSKGGRIYGYTF
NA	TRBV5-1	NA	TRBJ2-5	TGCGCCAGCAGTCCTGCCTTAACCCCATCCCAAGAGACCCAGTACTTC	CASSPALTPSQETQYF
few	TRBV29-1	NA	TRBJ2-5	TGCAGCGCCCCTCTTAGAGAGGGGGAGACCCAGTACTTC	CSAPLREGETQYF
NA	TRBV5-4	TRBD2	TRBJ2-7	TGTGCCAGCAGCCGCCGGGCGGGAGGGCATTCCTACGAGCAGTACTTC	CASSRRAGGHSYEQYF
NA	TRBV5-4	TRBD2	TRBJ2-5	TGTGCCAGCAGCTCAAGCGGGGGGGATGGGACCCAGTACTTC	CASSSSGGDGTQYF
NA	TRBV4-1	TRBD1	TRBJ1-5	TGCGCCAGCAGCCAGGACCCCGGAGACAGGGGGCTCAATCAGCCCCAGCATTTT	CASSQDPGDRGLNQPQHF
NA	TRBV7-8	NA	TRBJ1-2	TGTGCCAGCAGTTCCGGCCGGGCTAACTATGGCTACACCTTC	CASSSGRANYGYTF
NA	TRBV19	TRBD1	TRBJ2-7	TGTGCCAGTAGTTCGGACAGGATAAAATACTTC	CASSSDRIKYF
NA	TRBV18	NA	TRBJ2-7	TGTGCCAGCTCACCGGAGACTGGGGCCTATGGGGAGCAGTACTTC	CASSPETGAYGEQYF
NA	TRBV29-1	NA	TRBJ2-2	TGCAGCGTTGCAGTAGCCACCAACACCGGGGAGCTGTTTTTT	CSVAVATNTGELFF
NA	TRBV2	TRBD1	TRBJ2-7	TGTGCCGGAATGGACAGGGGCAGGAACGAGCAGTACTTC	CAGMDRGRNEQYF
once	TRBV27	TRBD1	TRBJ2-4	TGTGCCACCCGACCCGACAGGGGGGCCAAAAACATTCAGTACTTC	CATRPDRGAKNIQYF
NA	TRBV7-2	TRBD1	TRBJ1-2	TGTGCCAGCAGCTTACATGCAGGGGGCGACTATGGCTACACCTTC	CASSLHAGGDYGYTF
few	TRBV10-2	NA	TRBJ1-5	TGCGCCAGCAGCGACAGGATTAATCAGCCCCAGCATTTT	CASSDRINQPQHF
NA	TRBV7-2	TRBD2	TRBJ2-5	TGTGCCAGCAGCTTATGGGGGGGAGAGACCCAGTACTTC	CASSLWGGETQYF
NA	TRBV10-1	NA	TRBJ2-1	TGCGCCAGCAGTGTGGGGACACGATCCTACAATGAGCAGTTCTTC	CASSVGTRSYNEQFF
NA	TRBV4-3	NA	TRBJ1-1	TGCGCCAGCAGCCAAGATGCTCGGGGCAGGCCCCAGTCACTGAACACTGAAGCTTTCTTT	CASSQDARGRPQSLNTEAFF
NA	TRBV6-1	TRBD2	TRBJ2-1	TGTGCCAGCAGTGGGGGCGGGAGGGCCAATGAGCAGTTCTTC	CASSGGGRANEQFF
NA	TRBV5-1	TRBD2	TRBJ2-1	TGCGCCAGCAGCCCAGGGACTAGCGGGGGGAGGGAGCAGTTCTTC	CASSPGTSGGREQFF
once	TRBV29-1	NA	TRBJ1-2	TGCAGCGCCGTGGAGACGGGGTCCTATGGCTACACCTTC	CSAVETGSYGYTF
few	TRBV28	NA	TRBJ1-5	TGTGCCAGCAGTTTCCCCGGGGAGGGCAATCAGCCCCAGCATTTT	CASSFPGEGNQPQHF
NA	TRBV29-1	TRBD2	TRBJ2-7	TGCAGCGTACGTGGCGGGAGCAATTCCTACGAGCAGTACTTC	CSVRGGSNSYEQYF
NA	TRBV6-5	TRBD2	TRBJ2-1	TGTGCCAGCAGCCGAGGACTAGCGGAGCAGTTCTTC	CASSRGLAEQFF
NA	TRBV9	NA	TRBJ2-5	TGTGCCAGCAGCGTAGGGACCCCACGCGAGAGAGAGACCCAGTACTTC	CASSVGTPRERETQYF
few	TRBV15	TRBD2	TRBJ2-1	TGTGCCACCAGCAGAAACAGCGGGGGGGCTAGTGAGCAGTTCTTC	CATSRNSGGASEQFF
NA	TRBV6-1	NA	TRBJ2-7	TGTGCCAGCAGTGAAGCGCTGTGGTGGCGGGGGCAGTACTTC	CASSEALWWRGQYF
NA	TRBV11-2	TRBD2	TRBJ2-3	TGTGCCAGCAGCTCAAGACTAGCTGGGGGAGATACGCAGTATTTT	CASSSRLAGGDTQYF
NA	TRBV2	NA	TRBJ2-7	TGTGCCAGTCTAAGCCGAGGACACGAGCAGTACTTC	CASLSRGHEQYF
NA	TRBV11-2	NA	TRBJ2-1	TGTGCCAGCAGCTTAGGGGTTCTGGCTCGATCTGAGCAGTTCTTC	CASSLGVLARSEQFF
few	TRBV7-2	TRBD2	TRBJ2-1	TGTGCCAGCAGCTTCGCGGGAGGGGTCAATGAGCAGTTCTTC	CASSFAGGVNEQFF
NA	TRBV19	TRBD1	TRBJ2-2	TGTGCCAGTAGACAGGGGCGGGACACCGGGGAGCTGTTTTTT	CASRQGRDTGELFF
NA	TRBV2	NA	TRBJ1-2	TGTGCCAGCACTGATCGTAATGGCTACACCTTC	CASTDRNGYTF